This TCR beta chain was sequenced in a study of T cell responses to AZD1222 COVID-19 vaccine. V lost 7 bases and J 5 bases, leaving 12 bases between the germline ends. Germline V lookup: CDR1 SQVTM, CDR2 ANQGSEA. The CDR3 covers 11 residues. Here immunoSEQ multiplex PCR was the method, and the copy in TCRdb shows in-frame clones only, minus some. The sample carries about 60,000 clones, 75% to 90% recorded once. This clone was counted only a few times. Antigen unknown. Findings and limits, study-wide: Among spike-specific TCRs, nearly half reportedly target unmutated variant regions. With two AZD1222 doses given, Spike-specific TCR breadth and depth both rose. After the peak T cell response, and only then, were repertoires sampled. Females made up more of the donors, who were largely white British, and clonal diversity may have come out too low.

The clonotype was recovered from an adult in good health. Sequences were derived from peripheral blood, sampled on day 0 of MenACWY control vaccination. The chain uses TRBV29-1 and TRBJ2-7, with unresolved D. CDR3 coding DNA: TGCAGCGGCATATGGTCTCACGAGCAGTACTTC. It yields the protein CSGIWSHEQYF.